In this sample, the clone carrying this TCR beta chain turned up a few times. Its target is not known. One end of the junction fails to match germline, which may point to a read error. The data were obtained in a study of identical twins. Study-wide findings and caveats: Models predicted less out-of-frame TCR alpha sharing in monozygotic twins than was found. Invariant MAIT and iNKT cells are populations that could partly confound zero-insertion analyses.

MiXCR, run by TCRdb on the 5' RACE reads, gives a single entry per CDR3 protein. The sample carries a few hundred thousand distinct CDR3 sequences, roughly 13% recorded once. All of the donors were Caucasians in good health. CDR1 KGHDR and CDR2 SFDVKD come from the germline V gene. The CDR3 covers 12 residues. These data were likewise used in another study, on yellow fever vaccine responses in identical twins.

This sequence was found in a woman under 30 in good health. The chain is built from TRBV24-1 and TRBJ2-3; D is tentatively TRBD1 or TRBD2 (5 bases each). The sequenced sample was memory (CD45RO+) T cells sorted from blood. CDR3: CATSVGTFPWIF. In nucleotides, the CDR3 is TGTGCCACCAGTGTCGGGACCTTTCCGTGGATATTT.